The subject of this entry is one TCR beta chain. The record originates from a study of shared T cell receptors in the human thymus. In germline, CDR1 is MNHEY, CDR2 SVGAGI. The CDR3 contains 13 residues. V dropped 8 bases and J dropped 4 bases, with 11 bases sitting between them. The method was immunoSEQ multiplex PCR; TCRdb's version includes in-frame clones alone and lacks a portion of them. The data contain roughly 710,000 clones, 80% to 90% of them seen just once; the ten biggest clones take up around 0.0099%. The data were also submitted as part of a second study, on human thymus T cells. This second study notes: In unrelated individuals, thymic repertoires overlapped highly, according to related research.

What was sequenced was thymocytes. This TCR derives from a girl in the first two years of life with a congenital heart defect. The chain joins TRBV6-5 to TRBJ2-2; D possibly corresponds to TRBD2 (6 bases). CDR3 DNA: TGTGCCAGCTCGGGGGATTGCACCGGGGAGCTGTTTTTT. Protein: CASSGDCTGELFF.